This T cell receptor beta chain was retrieved from a study of control samples from healthy donors and cancer patients. TCRdb's table, derived via immunoSEQ multiplex PCR, lists solely in-frame clones and lacks some. The data contain about 130,000 clones, under 95% of them singletons. The CDR3 sequence is 14 residues long. Germline V lookup: CDR1 SGDLS, CDR2 YYNGEE. The V gene end was trimmed by 4 bases and the J gene end by 0 bases; junction bases not matched to a gene: 3. This receptor was identified in a man in his fifties with head and neck cancer. The sequencing sample was made of PBMCs. The chain links TRBV9 to TRBJ2-7, with 8 bases that match TRBD1. The CDR3 is CASSRTGSSYEQYF. As DNA, the CDR3 is TGTGCCAGCAGCAGGACAGGGAGCTCCTACGAGCAGTACTTC. The whole variable domain, remainder taken from reference TRBV9 and TRBJ2-7, is DSGVTQTPKHLITATGQRVTLRCSPRSGDLSVYWYQQSLDQGLQFLIQYYNGEERAKGNILERFSAQQFPDLHSELNLSSLELGDSALYFCASSRTGSSYEQYFGPGTRLTVT.